This T cell receptor beta chain was recovered during a study of human T cells and chemical hapten exposure. About the study: Per-sample TCR yield variability stemmed mainly from small pooled library volume differences. Whole-study results and caveats: TCRs exceeding 1 in 1000 frequency stayed unchanged with DPC sensitization.

Each cDNA molecule in the library carried unique molecular identifiers. As processed by the authors: Per sample, the median was around 100,000 TCRs, with values from about 24,000 to 680,000. MiXCR, applied by TCRdb to the RACE reads, yields one record per CDR3 protein. The V and J calls follow TCRdb's processing rather than the paper's. The sample holds tens of thousands of distinct CDR3 sequences, roughly 5% seen once. From germline, CDR1 is SGHNT and CDR2 YENEEA. Trimming pared 1 base from V and 3 bases from J, leaving 4 bases between. The CDR3 is 12 amino acids. This clonotype has a count of ten or more. Its antigen is still unknown. Noted time point: healthy volunteer bleed at 6 weeks. Unfractionated whole blood was the source of the extracted total RNA.

The specimen sequenced was whole blood. The chain combines TRBV11-3 with TRBJ2-7; D gene uncertain. The TCR sequence derives from a human donor in good health. Some clones in this sample may be carry-over from other donors' samples. The CDR3 reads CASSLGDYEQYF. As DNA, the CDR3 is TGTGCCAGCAGCTTAGGCGACTACGAGCAGTACTTC.